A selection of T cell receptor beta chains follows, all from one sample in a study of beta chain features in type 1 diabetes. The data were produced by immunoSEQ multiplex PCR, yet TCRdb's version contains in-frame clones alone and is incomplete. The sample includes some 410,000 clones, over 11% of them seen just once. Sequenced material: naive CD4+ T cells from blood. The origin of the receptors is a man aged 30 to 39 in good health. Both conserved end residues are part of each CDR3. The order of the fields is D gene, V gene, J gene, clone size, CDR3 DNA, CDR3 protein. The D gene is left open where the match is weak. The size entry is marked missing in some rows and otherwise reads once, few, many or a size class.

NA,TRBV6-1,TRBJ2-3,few,TGTGCCAGCAGTGAAGACAGGATAGATACGCAGTATTTT,CASSEDRIDTQYF
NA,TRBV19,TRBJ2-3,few,TGTGCCAGTAGTATAAATTGGGGGCAGCCTACGCAGTATTTT,CASSINWGQPTQYF
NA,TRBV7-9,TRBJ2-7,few,TGTGCCAGCAGCTTAGTAGGGACAAATTCCTACGAGCAGTACTTC,CASSLVGTNSYEQYF
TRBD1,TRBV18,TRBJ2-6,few,TGTGCCAGCTCACCTTTTCAACAGGGGGAAACGGCTGGGGCCAACGTCCTGACTTTC,CASSPFQQGETAGANVLTF
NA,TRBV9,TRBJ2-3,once,TGTGCCAGCAGCGTTGGGGGACGGAGTAGAAGCACAGATACGCAGTATTTT,CASSVGGRSRSTDTQYF
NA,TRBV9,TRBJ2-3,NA,TGTGCCAGCAGCGTTGCCCGGGGGACAGATACGCAGTATTTT,CASSVARGTDTQYF
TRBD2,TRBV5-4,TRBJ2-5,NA,TGTGCCAGCAGCCCCCGGACTAGCGGGAGGGGAAAGACCCAGTACTTC,CASSPRTSGRGKTQYF
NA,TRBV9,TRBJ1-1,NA,TGTGCCAGCAGTGCACAGGACATAAACACTGAAGCTTTCTTT,CASSAQDINTEAFF
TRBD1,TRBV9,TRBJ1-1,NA,TGTGCCAGCAGCAAAGGGTTAGGGACAGGGGGCGAAGCTTTCTTT,CASSKGLGTGGEAFF
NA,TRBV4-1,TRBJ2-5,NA,TGCGCCAGCAGCCAGGAAACGGACCGGACCCAGTACTTC,CASSQETDRTQYF
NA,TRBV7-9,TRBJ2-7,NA,TGTGCCAGCAGCTTAGACCTTAAAACCTACGAGCAGTACTTC,CASSLDLKTYEQYF
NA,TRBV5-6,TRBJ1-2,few,TGTGCCAGCAGCTTCGACGGACCTTACGGCTACACCTTC,CASSFDGPYGYTF
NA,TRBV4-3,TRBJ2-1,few,TGCGCCAGCAGCCGATCCGGGACTCGGCGGTACAATGAGCAGTTCTTC,CASSRSGTRRYNEQFF
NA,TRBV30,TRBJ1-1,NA,TGTGCCTGGACGGCTAACCTGAACACTGAAGCTTTCTTT,CAWTANLNTEAFF
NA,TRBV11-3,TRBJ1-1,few,TGTGCCAGCAGCTTAGATCTGTTCCAAAACACTGAAGCTTTCTTT,CASSLDLFQNTEAFF
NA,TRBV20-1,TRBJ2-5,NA,TGCAGTGCCAGCAGGGCCGAGACCCAGTACTTC,CSASRAETQYF
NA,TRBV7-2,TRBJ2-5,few,TGTGCCAGCAGGGCAACGGACTTAGTTTCGGCCCAGTACTTC,CASRATDLVSAQYF
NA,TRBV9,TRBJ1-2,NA,TGTGCCAGCAGAGGGGTTCTGTATGGCTACACCTTC,CASRGVLYGYTF
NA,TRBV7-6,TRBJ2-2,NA,TGTGCCAGCAGCTTAAATAGCGTGTCGGAGCTGTTTTTT,CASSLNSVSELFF
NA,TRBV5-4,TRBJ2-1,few,TGTGCCAGCAGCTTGGGGGTATCCTACAATGAGCAGTTCTTC,CASSLGVSYNEQFF
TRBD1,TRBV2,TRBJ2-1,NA,TGTGCCAGCGAGACCTTCGGGACAGGGAAGGATGAGCAGTTCTTC,CASETFGTGKDEQFF
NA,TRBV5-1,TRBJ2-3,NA,TGCGCCAGCAGCTTGGAAGGGAGGTCAGATACGCAGTATTTT,CASSLEGRSDTQYF
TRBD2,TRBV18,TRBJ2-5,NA,TGTGCCAGCTCAATTCTACTAGCGGGAGATTCGGAGACCCAGTACTTC,CASSILLAGDSETQYF
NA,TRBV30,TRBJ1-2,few,TGTGCCTTCAAATGGGGAGACTATGGCTACACCTTC,CAFKWGDYGYTF
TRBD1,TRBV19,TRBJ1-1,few,TGTGCCAGTAGATCCGGACAGGTAAAAACTGAAGCTTTCTTT,CASRSGQVKTEAFF
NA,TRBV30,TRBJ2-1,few,TGTGCCTGGAGTAAGAGGGCCGGCTACAATGAGCAGTTCTTC,CAWSKRAGYNEQFF
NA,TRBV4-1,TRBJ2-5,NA,TGCGCCAGCAGCCGCCGTGGTGGGGCCCCGCAAGAGACCCAGTACTTC,CASSRRGGAPQETQYF
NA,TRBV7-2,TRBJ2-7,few,TGTGCCAGCAGCTTATGGTCGGACAACTACGAGCAGTACTTC,CASSLWSDNYEQYF
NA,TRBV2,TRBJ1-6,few,TGTGCCAGCCGGCATCAGGGCGAGAATTCACCCCTCCACTTT,CASRHQGENSPLHF
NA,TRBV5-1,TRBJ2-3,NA,TGCGCCAGCAGCCCCCCAAGCACAGATACGCAGTATTTT,CASSPPSTDTQYF
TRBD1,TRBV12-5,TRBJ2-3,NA,TGTGCTAGTGGGTGGTCCCGGACAGGGCGGGTCCCAGATACGCAGTATTTT,CASGWSRTGRVPDTQYF
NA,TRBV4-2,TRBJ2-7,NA,TGTGCCAGCAGCCAAGCGGAGGGGTCGGGATACGAGCAGTACTTC,CASSQAEGSGYEQYF
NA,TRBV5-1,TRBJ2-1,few,TGCGCCAGCAGCTTGTCCGCTGAGCAGTTCTTC,CASSLSAEQFF
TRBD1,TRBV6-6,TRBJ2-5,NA,TGTGCCAGCAGTTACCGGGACAGATTACACTTC,CASSYRDRLHF
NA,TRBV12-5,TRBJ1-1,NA,TGTGCTAGTGGTCGAGGGGAGGGGAACACTGAAGCTTTCTTT,CASGRGEGNTEAFF
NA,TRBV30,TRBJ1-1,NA,TGTGCCTGGAGTGTATCATCCCCTGAAGCTTTCTTT,CAWSVSSPEAFF
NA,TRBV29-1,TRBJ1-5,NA,TGCAGCGTTAAACAGGGAAGTAGCAATCAGCCCCAGCATTTT,CSVKQGSSNQPQHF
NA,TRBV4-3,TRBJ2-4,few,TGCGCCAGCAGCAGGGAACAGAGAGCCAAAAACATTCAGTACTTC,CASSREQRAKNIQYF
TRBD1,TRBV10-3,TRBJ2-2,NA,TGTGCCATCAATGGTCTAGGGACAGGGGCGAACACCGGGGAGCTGTTTTTT,CAINGLGTGANTGELFF
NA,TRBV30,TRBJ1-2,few,TGTGCCTGGACTATTGTCGGGTATGGCTACACCTTC,CAWTIVGYGYTF
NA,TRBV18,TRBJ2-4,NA,TGTGCCAGCTCACCACTCGGTCTAGCCAAAAACATTCAGTACTTC,CASSPLGLAKNIQYF
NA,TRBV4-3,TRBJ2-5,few,TGCGCCAGCAGCCCCGACAAGGAAGAGACCCAGTACTTC,CASSPDKEETQYF
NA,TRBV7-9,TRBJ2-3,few,TGTGCCAGCAGCGACCCTAAGGCAGATACGCAGTATTTT,CASSDPKADTQYF
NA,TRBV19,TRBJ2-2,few,TGTGCCAGTAGTAATGGGGTCACCGGGGAGCTGTTTTTT,CASSNGVTGELFF
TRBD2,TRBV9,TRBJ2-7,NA,TGTGCCAGCAGCGCCGGGACTAGCTGGGGCTACGAGCAGTACTTC,CASSAGTSWGYEQYF
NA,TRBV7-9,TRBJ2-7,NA,TGTGCCAGCAGCCCCGGGACTCCCTCCTACGAGCAGTACTTC,CASSPGTPSYEQYF
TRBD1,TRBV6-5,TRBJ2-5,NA,TGTGCCAGCACCTCCCCAGGGGGTTCAGAGACCCAGTACTTC,CASTSPGGSETQYF
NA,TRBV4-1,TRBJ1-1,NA,TGCGCCAGCAGCCAACCCCAGGGGAGGTACACTGAAGCTTTCTTT,CASSQPQGRYTEAFF
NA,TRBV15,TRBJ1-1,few,TGTGCCACGAGGGGAAACACTGAAGCTTTCTTT,CATRGNTEAFF
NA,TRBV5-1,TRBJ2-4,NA,TGCGCCAGCAGCTTGTCAGGGCCAAACATTCAGTACTTC,CASSLSGPNIQYF
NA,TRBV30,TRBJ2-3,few,TGTGCCTGGTCGGGGGCAGATACGCAGTATTTT,CAWSGADTQYF
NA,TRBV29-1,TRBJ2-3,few,TGCAGCGTTCTTGTCGGGGATACGCAGTATTTT,CSVLVGDTQYF
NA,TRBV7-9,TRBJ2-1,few,TGTGCCAGCACTTTCTCAGGACCTCGCAATGAGCAGTTCTTC,CASTFSGPRNEQFF
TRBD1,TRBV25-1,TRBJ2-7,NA,TGTGCCAGCACCCAGGGGGCGCGAGACGAGCAGTACTTC,CASTQGARDEQYF
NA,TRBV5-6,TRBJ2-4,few,TGTGCCAGCAGCCCACAGGGAGTGAACATTCAGTACTTC,CASSPQGVNIQYF
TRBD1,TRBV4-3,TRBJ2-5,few,TGCGCCAGCAGCCAAGATTACAGGGGGCAATGGGAGACCCAGTACTTC,CASSQDYRGQWETQYF
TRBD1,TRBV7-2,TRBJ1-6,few,TGTGCCAGCAGCTCACAGGGGAAGGGTTCACCCCTCCACTTT,CASSSQGKGSPLHF